What follows is one T cell receptor (beta chain) and its context. The source of the sample is a study of blood T cell repertoires in COVID-19. Study-wide context: Acute-phase and convalescent COVID-19 samples originated in the United States, Italy and Spain. T cells, B-cell-depleted T cells, or PBMCs provided the cDNA or gDNA that served as material.

The CDR3 contains 15 residues. V lost 8 bases and J 2 bases, leaving 16 bases between the germline ends. Germline V gene sequence: CDR1 MNHEY, CDR2 SVGAGI. As handled by the study authors: Amplifying reference gene primers gave estimates of nucleated cell counts. Some clones are missing from TCRdb's copy, which holds only in-frame ones; the method was immunoSEQ multiplex PCR. That table gives V, J and clone size, and the DNA gave D and trimming. The sample yields 300,000 or so clones, around four fifths seen once. The sample taken for sequencing was peripheral blood. The receptor was derived from a woman aged 45-65 years with acute or convalescent COVID-19. V usage is TRBV6-5 and J usage is TRBJ1-5; no clear D gene. The CDR3 here is CASVGKGMGNQPQHF. The CDR3, as DNA: TGTGCCAGCGTCGGGAAAGGGATGGGCAATCAGCCCCAGCATTTT.